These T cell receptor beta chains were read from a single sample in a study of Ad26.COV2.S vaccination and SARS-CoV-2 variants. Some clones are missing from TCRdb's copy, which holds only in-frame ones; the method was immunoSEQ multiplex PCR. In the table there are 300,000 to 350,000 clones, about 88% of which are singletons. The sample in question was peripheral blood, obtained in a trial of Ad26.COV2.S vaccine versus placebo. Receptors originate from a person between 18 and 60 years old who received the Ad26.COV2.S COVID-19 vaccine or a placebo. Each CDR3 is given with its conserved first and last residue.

CATSTGTGRFSNQPQHF	TRBV15
CASSRQSFSNEQFF	TRBV4-2
CASSKSLPEEQFF	TRBV19
CASSRAHEQYF	TRBV28
CASFPTMLSVQYF	TRBV10-3
CAISDEPSEQFF	TRBV10-3
CASSQAGQIQVSPSYEQYF	TRBV3-1/TRBV3-2
CASSEFGTGLGYTF	TRBV6-1
CASSGLALRNEQFF	TRBV19
CASGLVLQGPNQPQHF	TRBV12-5
CSLIRDYNYNEQFF	TRBV29-1
CASSRLGGTYEQYF	TRBV13
CASSRDRGPGEQYF	TRBV4-1
CASSSPPDTQYF	TRBV7-2
CASSLETTDIDGYTF	TRBV5-4
CASSLTPDTQYF	TRBV7-9
CASSLGRGVSAGQFF	TRBV11-3
CASSIGTGGQPQHF	TRBV19
CASSLQRGTAYEQYF	TRBV4-1
CASSLDPATDTQYF	TRBV7-2
CASSWGADTDTQYF	TRBV2
CASSPGTTGLTNTEAFF	TRBV27
CAWSGLRRSSGGRETQYF	TRBV30
CASSPPTAAAISTF	TRBV18
CASSTTGGNQPQHF	TRBV7-2
CASRTGVNSPLHF	TRBV11-2
CASSYSNSGSRTEAFF	TRBV6-5
CASSFTSGANVLTF	TRBV2
CASRPYRGMNTEAFF	TRBV19
CASSPSGGGELFF	TRBV7-3
CASSLGLATSTDTQYF	TRBV7-3
CASWGTSGPLSYEQYF	TRBV28
CASIQPGGSEAFF	TRBV6-5
CASSQGYPGALNEKLFF	TRBV3-1/TRBV3-2
CASNPGTHTEAFF	TRBV6-2/TRBV6-3
CASSLDLNTGELFF	TRBV11-3
CASSLSMGLATFF	TRBV4-1
CASSLSLGTEAFF	TRBV7-2